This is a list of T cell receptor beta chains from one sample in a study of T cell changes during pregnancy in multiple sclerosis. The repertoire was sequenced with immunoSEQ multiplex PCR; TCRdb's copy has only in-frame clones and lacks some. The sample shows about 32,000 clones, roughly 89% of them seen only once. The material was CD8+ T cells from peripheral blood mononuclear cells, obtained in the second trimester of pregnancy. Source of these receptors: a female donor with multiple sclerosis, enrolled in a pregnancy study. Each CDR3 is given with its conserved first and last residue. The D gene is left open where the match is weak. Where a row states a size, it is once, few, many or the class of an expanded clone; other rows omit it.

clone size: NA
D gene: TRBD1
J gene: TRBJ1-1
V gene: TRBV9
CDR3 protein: CASSVGQGTEAFF
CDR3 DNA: TGTGCCAGCAGCGTAGGACAGGGGACTGAAGCTTTCTTT

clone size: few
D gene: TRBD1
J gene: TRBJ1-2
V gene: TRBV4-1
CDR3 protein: CASSLDRGDGYTF
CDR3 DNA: TGCGCCAGCAGCCTCGACAGGGGGGATGGCTACACCTTC

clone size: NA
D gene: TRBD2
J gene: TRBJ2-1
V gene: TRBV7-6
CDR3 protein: CASSHKVSGEQFF
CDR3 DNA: TGTGCCAGCAGCCATAAGGTTAGCGGGGAGCAGTTCTTC

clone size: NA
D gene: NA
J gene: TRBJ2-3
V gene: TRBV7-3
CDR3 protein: CASSSARGSTDTQYF
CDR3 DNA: TGTGCCAGCAGCTCGGCCCGGGGGTCGACAGATACGCAGTATTTT

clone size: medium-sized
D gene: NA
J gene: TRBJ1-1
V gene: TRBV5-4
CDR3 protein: CASSPYRGNTEAFF
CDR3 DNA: TGTGCCAGCAGCCCCTACCGAGGTAACACTGAAGCTTTCTTT

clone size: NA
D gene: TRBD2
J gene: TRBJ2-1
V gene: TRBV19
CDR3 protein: CASKERLAVDNEQFF
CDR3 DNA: TGTGCCAGTAAAGAGCGCCTAGCGGTTGACAATGAGCAGTTCTTC

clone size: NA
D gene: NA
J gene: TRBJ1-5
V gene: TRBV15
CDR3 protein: CATSRDRTRPNQPQHF
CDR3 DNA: TGTGCCACCAGCAGAGATAGGACACGCCCTAATCAGCCCCAGCATTTT

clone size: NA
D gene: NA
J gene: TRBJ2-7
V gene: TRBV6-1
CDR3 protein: CASSEDWAASYEQYF
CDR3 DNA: TGTGCCAGCAGTGAGGATTGGGCAGCCTCCTACGAGCAGTACTTC

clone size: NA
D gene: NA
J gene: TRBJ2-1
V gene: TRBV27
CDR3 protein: CASSLVLPSLDEQFF
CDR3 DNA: TGTGCCAGCAGTTTGGTTCTACCTAGCCTAGATGAGCAGTTCTTC

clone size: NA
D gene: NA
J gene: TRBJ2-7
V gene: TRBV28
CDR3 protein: CASTPGRGGYEQYF
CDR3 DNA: TGTGCCAGCACTCCGGGAAGGGGAGGCTACGAGCAGTACTTC

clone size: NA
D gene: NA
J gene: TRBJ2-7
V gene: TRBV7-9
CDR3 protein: CASSTGAYEQYF
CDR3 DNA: TGTGCCAGCAGCACCGGGGCCTACGAGCAGTACTTC

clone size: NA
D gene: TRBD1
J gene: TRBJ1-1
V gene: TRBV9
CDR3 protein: CASSPDLTGHNTEAFF
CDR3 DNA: TGTGCCAGCAGCCCCGACTTGACAGGGCATAACACTGAAGCTTTCTTT

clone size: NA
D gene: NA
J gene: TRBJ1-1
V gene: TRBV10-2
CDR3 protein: CASSPRQTNTEAFF
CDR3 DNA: TGCGCCAGCAGTCCCCGACAGACCAACACTGAAGCTTTCTTT

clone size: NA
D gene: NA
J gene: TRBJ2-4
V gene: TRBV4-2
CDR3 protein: CASSPLQEGINIQYF
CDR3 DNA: TGTGCCAGCAGCCCCCTGCAGGAGGGAATAAACATTCAGTACTTC

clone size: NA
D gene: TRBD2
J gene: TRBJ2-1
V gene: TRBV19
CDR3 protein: CASTPGTSGYNEQFF
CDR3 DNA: TGTGCCAGTACCCCCGGGACTAGTGGGTACAATGAGCAGTTCTTC

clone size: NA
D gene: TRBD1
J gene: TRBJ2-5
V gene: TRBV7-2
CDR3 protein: CASLRQGAGKSQETQYF
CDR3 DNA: TGTGCCAGCCTTAGGCAGGGGGCGGGAAAATCTCAAGAGACCCAGTACTTC

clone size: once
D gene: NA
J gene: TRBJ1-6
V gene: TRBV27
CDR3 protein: CASTSPRRIPWSPLHF
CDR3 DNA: TGTGCCAGCACCTCACCCCGGCGGATACCGTGGTCACCCCTCCACTTT

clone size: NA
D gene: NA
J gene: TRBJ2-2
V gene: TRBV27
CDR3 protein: CASSRTFFTGELFF
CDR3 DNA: TGTGCCAGCAGTCGCACATTTTTCACCGGGGAGCTGTTTTTT

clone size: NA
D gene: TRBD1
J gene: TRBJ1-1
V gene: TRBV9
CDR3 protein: CASSVGDRGHDEAFF
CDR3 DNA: TGTGCCAGCAGCGTGGGGGACAGGGGTCATGATGAAGCTTTCTTT

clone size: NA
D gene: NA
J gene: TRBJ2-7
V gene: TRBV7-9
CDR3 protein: CASSLGTTTEQYF
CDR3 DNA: TGTGCCAGCAGCTTAGGGACGACTACTGAGCAGTACTTC

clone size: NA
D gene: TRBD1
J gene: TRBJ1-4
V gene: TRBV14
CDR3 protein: CASSLNQAGQAKANEKLFF
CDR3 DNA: TGTGCCAGCAGCCTAAACCAAGCGGGACAGGCTAAAGCTAATGAAAAACTGTTTTTT

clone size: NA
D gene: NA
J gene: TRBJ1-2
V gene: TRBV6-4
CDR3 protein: CASKDTGGNYGYTF
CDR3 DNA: TGTGCCAGCAAGGACACGGGGGGCAACTATGGCTACACCTTC

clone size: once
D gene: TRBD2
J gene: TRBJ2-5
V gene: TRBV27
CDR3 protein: CASSLSRLAGDQETQYF
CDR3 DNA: TGTGCCAGCAGTTTATCTCGACTAGCGGGGGACCAAGAGACCCAGTACTTC

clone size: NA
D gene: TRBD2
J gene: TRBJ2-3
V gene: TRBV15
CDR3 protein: CATSKVRAGNTDTQYF
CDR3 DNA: TGTGCCACCAGCAAAGTGAGAGCGGGAAACACAGATACGCAGTATTTT

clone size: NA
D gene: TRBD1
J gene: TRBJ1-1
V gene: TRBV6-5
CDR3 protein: CASSYGTEMNTEAFF
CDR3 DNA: TGTGCCAGCAGTTACGGGACAGAAATGAACACTGAAGCTTTCTTT

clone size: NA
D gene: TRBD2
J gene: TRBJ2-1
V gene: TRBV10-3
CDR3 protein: CAIRGREFTYNEQFF
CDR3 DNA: TGTGCCATCAGGGGGCGGGAGTTCACCTACAATGAGCAGTTCTTC

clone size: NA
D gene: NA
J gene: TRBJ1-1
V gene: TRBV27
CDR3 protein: CASRSLGSTEAFF
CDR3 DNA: TGTGCCAGCAGATCCCTCGGGAGCACTGAAGCTTTCTTT

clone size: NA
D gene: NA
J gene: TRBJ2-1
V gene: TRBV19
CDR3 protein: CASSIEDITGAHSYNEQFF
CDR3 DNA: TGTGCCAGTAGTATAGAAGATATTACGGGAGCCCACTCCTACAATGAGCAGTTCTTC

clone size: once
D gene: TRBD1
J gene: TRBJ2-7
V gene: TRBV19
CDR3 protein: CASSPGTGPYEQYF
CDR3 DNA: TGTGCCAGTAGCCCCGGGACAGGGCCCTACGAGCAGTACTTC

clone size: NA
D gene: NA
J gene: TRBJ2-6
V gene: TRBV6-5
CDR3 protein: CASSYSATGANVLTF
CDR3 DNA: TGTGCCAGCAGTTACAGCGCTACTGGGGCCAACGTCCTGACTTTC

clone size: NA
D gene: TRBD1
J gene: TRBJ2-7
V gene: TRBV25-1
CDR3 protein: CASSGRDRDYHYEQYF
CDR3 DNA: TGTGCCAGCAGTGGCCGGGACAGGGATTACCATTACGAGCAGTACTTC

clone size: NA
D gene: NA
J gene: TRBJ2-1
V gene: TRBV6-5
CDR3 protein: CASSRDNLRYNEQFF
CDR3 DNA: TGTGCCAGCAGTAGGGACAACCTCCGCTACAATGAGCAGTTCTTC

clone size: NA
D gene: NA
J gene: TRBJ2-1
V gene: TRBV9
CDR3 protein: CASSVGLDLAYNEQFF
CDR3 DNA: TGTGCCAGCAGCGTAGGTCTAGACTTAGCCTACAATGAGCAGTTCTTC

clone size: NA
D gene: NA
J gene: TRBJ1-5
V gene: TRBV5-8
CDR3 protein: CAGAGGNNQPQHF
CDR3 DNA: TGTGCCGGCGCTGGGGGGAACAATCAGCCCCAGCATTTT

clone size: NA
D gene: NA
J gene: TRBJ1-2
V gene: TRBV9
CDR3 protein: CASSVSRSEANYGYTF
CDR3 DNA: TGTGCCAGCAGCGTTAGCCGAAGTGAGGCTAACTATGGCTACACCTTC

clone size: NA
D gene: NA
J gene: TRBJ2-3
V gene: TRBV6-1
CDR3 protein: CASSGWTVTDTQYF
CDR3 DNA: TGTGCCAGCAGTGGGTGGACAGTCACAGATACGCAGTATTTT

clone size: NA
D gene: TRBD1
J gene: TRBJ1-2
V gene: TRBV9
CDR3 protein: CASRRGREGGGYTF
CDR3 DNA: TGTGCCAGCAGGAGGGGGCGGGAGGGTGGCGGCTACACCTTC

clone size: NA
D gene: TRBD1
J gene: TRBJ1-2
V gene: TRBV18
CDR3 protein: CASSPKTGPATYGYTF
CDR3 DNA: TGTGCCAGCTCACCGAAGACAGGGCCCGCAACCTATGGCTACACCTTC

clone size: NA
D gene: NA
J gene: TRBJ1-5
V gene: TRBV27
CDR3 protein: CASSLSFQGGQPQHF
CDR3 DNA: TGTGCCAGCAGTTTATCGTTTCAGGGCGGTCAGCCCCAGCATTTT

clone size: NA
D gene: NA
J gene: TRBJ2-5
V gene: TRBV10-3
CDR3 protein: CAISVGGKETQYF
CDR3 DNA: TGTGCCATCAGTGTAGGCGGGAAAGAGACCCAGTACTTC

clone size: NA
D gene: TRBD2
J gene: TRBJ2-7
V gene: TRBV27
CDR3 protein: CASSLSPGTSGYEQYF
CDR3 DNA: TGTGCCAGCAGTTTAAGCCCCGGGACTAGCGGCTACGAGCAGTACTTC

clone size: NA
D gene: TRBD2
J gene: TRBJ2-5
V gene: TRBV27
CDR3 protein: CASSLLVAGLQETQYF
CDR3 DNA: TGTGCCAGCAGTTTATTAGTAGCGGGCTTACAAGAGACCCAGTACTTC

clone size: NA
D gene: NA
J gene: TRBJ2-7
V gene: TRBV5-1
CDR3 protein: CASSFGAVHDEQYF
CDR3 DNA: TGCGCCAGCAGCTTTGGGGCGGTTCACGACGAGCAGTACTTC

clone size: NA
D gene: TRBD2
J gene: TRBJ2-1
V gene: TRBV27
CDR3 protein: CASSSLAGGNEQFF
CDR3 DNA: TGTGCCAGCAGTTCTCTCGCGGGGGGCAATGAGCAGTTCTTC

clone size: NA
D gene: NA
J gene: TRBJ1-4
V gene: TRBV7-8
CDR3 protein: CASSDRQEGKLFF
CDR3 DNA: TGTGCCAGCAGCGATCGGCAGGAGGGAAAACTGTTTTTT